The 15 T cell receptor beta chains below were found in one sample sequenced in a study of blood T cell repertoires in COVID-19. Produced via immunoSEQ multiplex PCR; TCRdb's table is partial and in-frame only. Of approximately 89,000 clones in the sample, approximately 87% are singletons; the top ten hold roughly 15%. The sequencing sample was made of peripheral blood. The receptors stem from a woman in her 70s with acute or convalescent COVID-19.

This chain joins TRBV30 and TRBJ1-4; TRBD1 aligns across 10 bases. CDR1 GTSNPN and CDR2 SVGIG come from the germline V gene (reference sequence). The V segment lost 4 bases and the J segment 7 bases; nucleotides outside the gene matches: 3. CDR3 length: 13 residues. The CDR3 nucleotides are TGTGCCTGGACGAGGACAGGGGGTGAAAAACTGTTTTTT. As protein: CAWTRTGGEKLFF.

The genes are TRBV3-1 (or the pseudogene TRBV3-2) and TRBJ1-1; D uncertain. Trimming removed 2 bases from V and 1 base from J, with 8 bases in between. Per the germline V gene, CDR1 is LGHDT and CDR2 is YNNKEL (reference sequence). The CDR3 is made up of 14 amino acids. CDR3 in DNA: TGTGCCAGCAGCCAAATCGCAGGGAACACTGAAGCTTTCTTT. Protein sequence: CASSQIAGNTEAFF.

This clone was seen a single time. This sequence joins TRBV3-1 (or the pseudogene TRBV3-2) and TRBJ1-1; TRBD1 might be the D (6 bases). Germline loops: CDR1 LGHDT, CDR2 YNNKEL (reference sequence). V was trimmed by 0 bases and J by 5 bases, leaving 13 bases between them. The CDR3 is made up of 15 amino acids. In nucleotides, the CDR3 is TGTGCCAGCAGCCAAGATGCCAGGGGCCGGACTGAAGCTTTCTTT. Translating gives CASSQDARGRTEAFF.

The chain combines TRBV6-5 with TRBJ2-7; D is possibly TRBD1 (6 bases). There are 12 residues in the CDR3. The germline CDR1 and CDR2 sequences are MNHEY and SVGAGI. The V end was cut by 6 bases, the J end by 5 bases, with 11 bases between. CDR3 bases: TGTGCCAGCAGAACAGGGTTCCACGAGCAGTACGTC. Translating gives CASRTGFHEQYV.

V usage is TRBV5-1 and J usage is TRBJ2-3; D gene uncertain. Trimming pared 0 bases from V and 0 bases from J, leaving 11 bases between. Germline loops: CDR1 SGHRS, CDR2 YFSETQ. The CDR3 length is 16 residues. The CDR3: CASSLEARSSTDTQYF. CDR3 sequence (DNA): TGCGCCAGCAGCTTGGAAGCGCGCTCTAGCACAGATACGCAGTATTTT.

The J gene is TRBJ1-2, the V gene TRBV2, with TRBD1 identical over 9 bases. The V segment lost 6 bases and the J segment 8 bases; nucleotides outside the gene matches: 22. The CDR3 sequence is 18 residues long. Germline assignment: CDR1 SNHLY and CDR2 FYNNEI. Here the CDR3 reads CASRGQGGTPGDLLGYTF. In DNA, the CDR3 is TGTGCCAGCAGGGGACAGGGAGGGACTCCCGGGGACTTACTCGGCTACACCTTC. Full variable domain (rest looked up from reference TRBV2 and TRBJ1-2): EPEVTQTPSHQVTQMGQEVILRCVPISNHLYFYWYRQILGQKVEFLVSFYNNEISEKSEIFDDQFSVERPDGSNFTLKIRSTKLEDSAMYFCASRGQGGTPGDLLGYTFGSGTRLTVV.

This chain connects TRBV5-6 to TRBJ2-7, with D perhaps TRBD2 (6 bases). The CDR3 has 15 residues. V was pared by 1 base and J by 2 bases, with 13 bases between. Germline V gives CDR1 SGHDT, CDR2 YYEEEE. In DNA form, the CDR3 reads TGTGCCAGCAGCTTGATGCGGGGCGAGACCTACGAGCAGTACGTC. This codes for CASSLMRGETYEQYV.

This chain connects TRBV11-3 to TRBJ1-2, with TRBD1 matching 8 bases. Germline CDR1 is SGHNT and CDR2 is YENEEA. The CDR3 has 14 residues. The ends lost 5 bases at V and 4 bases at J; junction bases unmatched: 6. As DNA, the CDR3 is TGTGCCAGCAGCGACAGGGGCCCCTCCTATGGCTACACCTTC. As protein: CASSDRGPSYGYTF.

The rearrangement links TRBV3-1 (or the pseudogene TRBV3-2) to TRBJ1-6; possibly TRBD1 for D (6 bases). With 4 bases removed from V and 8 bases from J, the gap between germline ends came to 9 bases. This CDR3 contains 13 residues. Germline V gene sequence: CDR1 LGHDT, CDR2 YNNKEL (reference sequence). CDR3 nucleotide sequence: TGTGCCAGCAGCCGACAGGCCGATTCACCCCTCCACTTT. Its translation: CASSRQADSPLHF.

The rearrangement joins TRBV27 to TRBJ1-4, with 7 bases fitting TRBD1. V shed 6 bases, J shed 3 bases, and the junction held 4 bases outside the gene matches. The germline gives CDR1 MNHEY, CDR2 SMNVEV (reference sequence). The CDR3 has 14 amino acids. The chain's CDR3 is CASRLQGPNEKLFF. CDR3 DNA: TGTGCCAGCAGACTACAGGGGCCTAATGAAAAACTGTTTTTT.

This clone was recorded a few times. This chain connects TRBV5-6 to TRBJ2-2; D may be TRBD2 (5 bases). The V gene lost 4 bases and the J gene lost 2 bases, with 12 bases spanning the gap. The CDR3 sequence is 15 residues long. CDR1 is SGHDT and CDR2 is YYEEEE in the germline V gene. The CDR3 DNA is TGTGCCAGCAGCCCGGTCGGAGGAAACACCGGGGAGCTGTTTTTT. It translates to CASSPVGGNTGELFF.

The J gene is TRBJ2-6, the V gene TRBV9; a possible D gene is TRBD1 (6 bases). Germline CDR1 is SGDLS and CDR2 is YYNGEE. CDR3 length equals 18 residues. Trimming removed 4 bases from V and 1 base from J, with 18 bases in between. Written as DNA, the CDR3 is TGTGCCAGCAGCCGCTTTCTCTCAGGGGAATCTGGGGCCAACGTCCTGACTTTC. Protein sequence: CASSRFLSGESGANVLTF.

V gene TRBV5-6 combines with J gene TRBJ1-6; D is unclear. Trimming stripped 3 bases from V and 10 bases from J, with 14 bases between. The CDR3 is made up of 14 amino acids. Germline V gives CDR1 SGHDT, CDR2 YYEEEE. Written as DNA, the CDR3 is TGTGCCAGCAGCTCCTCTTTCCCGGGGTCACCCCTCCACTTT. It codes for CASSSSFPGSPLHF.

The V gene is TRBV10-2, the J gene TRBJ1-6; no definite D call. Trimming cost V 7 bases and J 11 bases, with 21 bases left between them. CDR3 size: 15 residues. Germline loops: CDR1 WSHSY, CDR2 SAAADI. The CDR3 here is CASTGVGPTDPPLHF. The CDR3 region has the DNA TGCGCCAGCACCGGGGTGGGTCCCACGGATCCACCCCTCCACTTT.

Written as DNA, the CDR3 is TGTGCCAGCAGCGAACAAGACAGCCTTTGGGGCAATGAGCAGTTCTTC. Translation gives CASSEQDSLWGNEQFF. This chain uses TRBV9 with TRBJ2-1, with D tentatively TRBD1 (5 bases). Looked up from germline, CDR1 is SGDLS and CDR2 is YYNGEE. V lost 3 bases and J 6 bases, leaving 19 bases between the germline ends. The CDR3 has 16 amino acids.